The 13 T cell receptor beta chains reported below all come from one sample, sequenced in a study of T cells after yellow fever vaccination. One entry per CDR3 protein results from TCRdb running MiXCR on the 5' RACE reads. The repertoire holds about 340,000 distinct CDR3 sequences, 8.7% seen once, with roughly 18% in the top ten. The sample consisted of PBMCs, taken on the day of the first yellow fever vaccination. Receptor source: a man aged 18 to 29 who received the YFV17D yellow fever vaccine.

In its sample, this clonotype was seen many times. V and J are TRBV12-3 or TRBV12-4 and TRBJ1-1, with 7 nucleotides matching TRBD1. V was clipped by 5 bases and J by 3 bases; unmatched bases: 6. The CDR3 covers 14 residues. CDR3 residues: CASSLDRADTEAFF. CDR3 nucleotide sequence: TGTGCCAGCAGTCTCGACAGGGCGGACACTGAAGCTTTCTTT.

This clonotype was counted ten times or more. This chain connects TRBV27 to TRBJ2-4; D unresolved. Trimming removed 6 bases from V and 6 bases from J, with 15 bases in between. Per the germline V gene, CDR1 is MNHEY and CDR2 is SMNVEV (reference sequence). The CDR3 has 14 amino acids. Written as DNA, the CDR3 is TGTGCCAGCAGCTACGGACCGACGCCAAACATTCAGTACTTC. It translates to CASSYGPTPNIQYF.

The table lists this clonotype with a few counts. The V gene is TRBV5-4, the J gene TRBJ2-5, with a possible D match to TRBD2 (5 bases). Trimming took 1 base from V and 3 from J, leaving 7 bases between them. In germline, CDR1 is SGHNT, CDR2 YYREEE (reference sequence). This CDR3 contains 13 residues. The CDR3 region is CASSLRGKETQYF. The CDR3 DNA is TGTGCCAGCAGCTTGAGAGGGAAAGAGACCCAGTACTTC.

Worth noting for this clonotype: One end of the junction does not line up with germline, which may come from a read error. The gene calls are TRBV6-1 and TRBJ1-2, with D hard to call. The germline V gene has CDR1 MNHNS and CDR2 SASEGT. CDR3 length: 11 amino acids. CDR3 region: CASREVIGYTF. In DNA form, the CDR3 reads TGTGCCAGCAGAGAAGTTATTGGCTACACCTTC.

This clonotype was picked up a small number of times. The chain employs TRBV5-1 and TRBJ1-4; 7 nucleotides line up with TRBD1. This CDR3 has 18 residues. Per the germline V gene, CDR1 is SGHRS and CDR2 is YFSETQ. V trimming: 0 bases; J trimming: 0 bases; junction bases outside the gene matches: 8. CDR3 DNA sequence: TGCGCCAGCAGCTTGGGCATAGGGGGCGGAGCAACTAATGAAAAACTGTTTTTT. The encoded protein is CASSLGIGGGATNEKLFF. Full variable domain (rest looked up from reference TRBV5-1 and TRBJ1-4): KAGVTQTPRYLIKTRGQQVTLSCSPISGHRSVSWYQQTPGQGLQFLFEYFSETQRNKGNFPGRFSGRQFSNSRSEMNVSTLELGDSALYLCASSLGIGGGATNEKLFFGSGTQLSVL.

This clonotype occurred many times. A read error may account for a junction end that differs from germline. V usage is TRBV7-7 and J usage is TRBJ2-3; D tentatively fits TRBD1 or TRBD2 (6 bases each). The CDR3 totals 17 residues. Germline values: CDR1 SSHAT, CDR2 FNYEAQ (reference sequence). CDR3 DNA: TGTGCTAGCAGCTACGGAACCTACAGGGAGGGCACAGATACGCAGTATTTT. Its translation is CASSYGTYREGTDTQYF.

The rearrangement joins TRBV25-1 to TRBJ1-5; tentatively, D is TRBD1 (6 bases). V was cut by 6 bases and J by 1 base, with 13 bases left in between. CDR1 is MGHDK and CDR2 is SYGVNS in the germline V gene. This CDR3 region has 15 residues. The CDR3 loop is CASRGQGSSNQPQHF. CDR3 in DNA: TGTGCCAGCAGGGGTCAGGGGTCGAGCAATCAGCCCCAGCATTTT.

The chain employs TRBV6-1 and TRBJ2-3, with 9 positions matching TRBD2. The CDR3 spans 15 residues. Germline V CDR1 and CDR2: MNHNS, SASEGT. Trimming took 6 bases from V and 1 from J; bases not matched to a gene: 5. The CDR3 region has the DNA TGTGCCAGCAGGACCCCTAGCGGGGGCACAGATACGCAGTATTTT. Translating gives CASRTPSGGTDTQYF.

This clonotype showed up just a few times. The V and J genes are TRBV5-1 and TRBJ1-2, with 10 bases aligning to TRBD1. Germline V CDR1 and CDR2: SGHRS, YFSETQ. Trimming at V came to 3 bases and at J to 1 base, leaving 12 bases not matched to a gene. The length of the CDR3 is 18 residues. The CDR3 reads CASSSRPGTGEVNYGYTF. The CDR3 DNA reads TGCGCCAGCAGCTCTCGTCCCGGGACAGGGGAAGTTAACTATGGCTACACCTTC.

This chain connects TRBV29-1 to TRBJ2-3; a weak D match, TRBD1 (6 bases). The CDR3 contains 13 residues. The V and J ends lost 7 bases and 2 bases respectively, with 13 bases between them. Germline CDR1 reads SQVTM; CDR2 reads ANQGSEA. The CDR3 region has the DNA TGCAGCGGGGGACACCTCAACACAGATACGCAGTATTTT. This sequence encodes CSGGHLNTDTQYF.

This clonotype turned up a few times. The chain has TRBV6-2 or TRBV6-3 and TRBJ2-7, with TRBD2 as a possible D gene (6 bases). Between the trimmed V and J ends, which lost 8 bases and 1 base, there was a span of 15 bases. This CDR3 is 14 amino acids long. CDR1 is MNHEY, CDR2 SVGEGT, per germline. The CDR3 is CASRRGSDSYEQYV. CDR3 DNA: TGTGCCAGCCGCCGGGGGTCGGATTCCTACGAGCAGTACGTC.

This clonotype was recorded a few times. The chain recombines TRBV7-3 with TRBJ2-2; 10 bases fit TRBD2. With 3 bases clipped from V and 5 bases from J, the junction kept 3 bases outside the gene matches. CDR1 SGHTA and CDR2 FQGTGA come from the germline V gene. The CDR3 is 15 residues long. In DNA, the CDR3 is TGTGCCAGCAGCTTGATAGCGGGGGGAACCGGGGAGCTGTTTTTT. It encodes CASSLIAGGTGELFF.

This chain links TRBV20-1 with TRBJ1-2; D may be TRBD1 (6 bases). CDR3 length equals 14 residues. The germline V and J ends were trimmed by 6 bases and 0 bases, with 14 bases remaining between them. Germline loops: CDR1 DFQATT, CDR2 SNEGSKA (reference sequence). CDR3 sequence (DNA): TGCAGTGCCCAGCAGGGGTCCTCTAACTATGGCTACACCTTC. Translated: CSAQQGSSNYGYTF.